The 23 T cell receptor beta chains presented below share a single source sample, sequenced in a study of control samples from healthy donors and cancer patients. Using immunoSEQ multiplex PCR, the repertoire was profiled, and TCRdb retains in-frame clones only, with some absent. Altogether about 120,000 clones are present, 88% being singletons, with the ten largest covering less than 4%. The sequenced sample consisted of blood. The source of these receptors is a man between 40 and 49 years old in good health.

CDR3 bases: TGTGCCTGCTCCCGACCGGGACTCAGACGCGAGCAGTACTTC. Residues: CACSRPGLRREQYF. V gene TRBV30 combines with J gene TRBJ2-7; possibly TRBD2 for D (6 bases). Germline V gene data show CDR1 as GTSNPN and CDR2 as SVGIG (reference sequence). The CDR3 has 14 amino acids. With 6 bases removed from V and 6 bases from J, the gap between germline ends came to 21 bases. Based on the CDR3 plus reference TRBV30 and TRBJ2-7, the full variable domain is SQTIHQWPATLVQPVGSPLSLECTVEGTSNPNLYWYRQAAGRGLQLLFYSVGIGQISSEVPQNLSASRPQDRQFILSSKKLLLSDSGFYLCACSRPGLRREQYFGPGTRLTVT.

This clone was counted once. V usage is TRBV11-3 and J usage is TRBJ1-1; TRBD1 might be the D (5 bases). The ends were cut back, 1 base at V and 1 base at J, with 10 bases in the middle. Germline V gene data show CDR1 as SGHNT and CDR2 as YENEEA. The CDR3 consists of 15 residues. DNA of the CDR3: TGTGCCAGCAGCTTAGTGGGGGTGGAGAACACTGAAGCTTTCTTT. Its protein product is CASSLVGVENTEAFF.

This clone has at least ten counts. The V call is TRBV30, the J call TRBJ1-6; no clear D. Germline V CDR1 and CDR2: GTSNPN, SVGIG (reference sequence). Between the trimmed V and J ends, which lost 0 bases and 0 bases, there was a span of 9 bases. CDR3 size: 16 residues. In nucleotides, the CDR3 is TGTGCCTGGAGTGTAACGTCGAGCTCCTATAATTCACCCCTCCACTTT. Residues: CAWSVTSSSYNSPLHF. Looking up the rest from reference TRBV30 and TRBJ1-6 gives the full variable domain: SQTIHQWPATLVQPVGSPLSLECTVEGTSNPNLYWYRQAAGRGLQLLFYSVGIGQISSEVPQNLSASRPQDRQFILSSKKLLLSDSGFYLCAWSVTSSSYNSPLHFGNGTRLTVT.

The V and J genes are TRBV4-3 and TRBJ1-2; TRBD1 agrees at 8 bases. CDR3 length equals 16 residues. With V trimmed by 0 bases and J by 4 bases, 7 bases remained unmatched. Germline CDR1 and CDR2: LGHNA and YSLEER. This chain's CDR3 is CASSQEGWDRPYGYTF. The CDR3 DNA is TGCGCCAGCAGCCAAGAGGGGTGGGACAGGCCCTATGGCTACACCTTC.

The gene calls are TRBV4-3 and TRBJ1-2; the match to TRBD1 covers 10 bases. This CDR3 contains 17 residues. Germline V gene data show CDR1 as LGHNA and CDR2 as YSLEER. V trimming: 0 bases; J trimming: 4 bases; junction bases outside the gene matches: 8. CDR3 region: CASSQDWDRGKIYGYTF. The CDR3 bases are TGCGCCAGCAGCCAAGATTGGGACAGGGGAAAAATCTATGGCTACACCTTC.

V and J are TRBV6-5 and TRBJ1-1; D call uncertain. V was pared by 4 bases and J by 1 base, with 13 bases between. Germline lookup yields CDR1 MNHEY and CDR2 SVGAGI. The CDR3 extends over 15 amino acids. As DNA, the CDR3 is TGTGCCAGCAGTTGGGGTGGGGTGGGGAACACTGAAGCTTTCTTT. Amino acid sequence: CASSWGGVGNTEAFF.

The chain employs TRBV25-1 and TRBJ2-3; the match to TRBD2 covers 9 bases. This CDR3 contains 15 residues. The J segment lost 6 bases and the V segment lost 5 bases, leaving 9 bases of the junction unmatched. Per germline, CDR1 MGHDK and CDR2 SYGVNS. This CDR3 is CASSSPGLAGDTQYF. The DNA for the CDR3 is TGTGCCAGCAGTAGCCCGGGGCTAGCGGGGGATACGCAGTATTTT.

The gene calls are TRBV18 and TRBJ1-6; a possible D gene is TRBD1 (5 bases). This CDR3 has 14 amino acids. V dropped 2 bases and J dropped 8 bases, with 10 bases sitting between them. Per the germline V gene, CDR1 is KGHSH and CDR2 is LQKENI. CDR3 sequence (DNA): TGTGCCAGCTCACCATGGGACCAGGATTCACCCCTCCACTTT. This codes for CASSPWDQDSPLHF.

V usage is TRBV7-8 and J usage is TRBJ2-7, with D possibly being TRBD1 or TRBD2 (5 bases each). Trimming pared 3 bases from V and 3 bases from J, leaving 15 bases between. The CDR3 runs to 15 residues. Germline V gives CDR1 SGHVS, CDR2 FQNEAQ. CDR3 amino acids: CASSFPLGENYEQYF. CDR3 in DNA: TGTGCCAGCAGCTTCCCCCTGGGGGAGAACTACGAGCAGTACTTC. Full variable domain (remainder filled in from reference TRBV7-8 and TRBJ2-7): GAGVSQSPRYKVAKRGQDVALRCDPISGHVSLFWYQQALGQGPEFLTYFQNEAQLDKSGLPSDRFFAERPEGSVSTLKIQRTQQEDSAVYLCASSFPLGENYEQYFGPGTRLTVT.

In its sample, this clone was seen once. J is TRBJ2-7 and V is TRBV10-1; 8 bases agree with TRBD1. CDR3 length: 16 amino acids. Germline CDR1 reads WNHNN; CDR2 reads SYGVQD (reference sequence). V shed 4 bases and J 0 bases; nucleotides not matched to a gene: 8. The CDR3 DNA reads as TGCGCCAGCAGTGTCACAGGGGGTCCGGGCTCCTACGAGCAGTACTTC. Amino acid sequence: CASSVTGGPGSYEQYF.

This clone was observed a few times. The chain links TRBV6-2 or TRBV6-3 to TRBJ2-7; D assignment may be TRBD1 or TRBD2 (5 bases each). The CDR3 consists of 15 residues. V lost 5 bases and J lost 0, with 14 bases in between. Germline V gives CDR1 MNHEY, CDR2 SVGEGT. As DNA, the CDR3 is TGTGCCAGCAGTAGCTACGGGACCAGCTCCTACGAGCAGTACTTC. Protein sequence: CASSSYGTSSYEQYF.

The gene calls are TRBV28 and TRBJ1-6; weak D call: TRBD1 (5 bases). This CDR3 is built from 14 residues. V was clipped by 8 bases and J by 7 bases, with 15 bases between them. Per germline, CDR1 MDHEN and CDR2 SYDVKM. The CDR3 coding sequence is TGTGCCAGCCGTCTGGGACTGATAAATTCACCCCTCCACTTT. Its translation: CASRLGLINSPLHF.

The J gene is TRBJ1-1, the V gene TRBV27; the match to TRBD1 covers 8 bases. V shed 6 bases and J 11 bases; nucleotides not matched to a gene: 8. The length of the CDR3 is 12 residues. Germline loops: CDR1 MNHEY, CDR2 SMNVEV (reference sequence). The CDR3 protein is CASRQRTGRAFF. CDR3 coding DNA: TGTGCCAGCAGACAAAGGACAGGGAGGGCTTTCTTT.

This rearrangement joins TRBV3-1 (or the pseudogene TRBV3-2) to TRBJ1-2; D gene ambiguous. The V end lost 0 bases, the J end lost 4 bases, and 6 bases lay between the germline ends. The germline CDR1 and CDR2 sequences are LGHDT and YNNKEL (reference sequence). The CDR3 totals 13 residues. The CDR3 is CASSQDQFYGYTF. In DNA form, the CDR3 reads TGTGCCAGCAGCCAAGATCAGTTCTATGGCTACACCTTC.

The V call is TRBV30, the J call TRBJ1-6; D remains unclear. Trimming cost V 4 bases and J 0 bases, with 7 bases left between them. The CDR3 is 14 residues long. Per the germline V gene, CDR1 is GTSNPN and CDR2 is SVGIG (reference sequence). The CDR3 spells CAWTTPSYNSPLHF. The CDR3 DNA is TGTGCCTGGACTACACCCTCCTATAATTCACCCCTCCACTTT.

This clone was seen once. This chain joins TRBV5-4 and TRBJ1-2; 8 nucleotides line up with TRBD1. This CDR3 has 15 amino acids. The V gene end was trimmed by 5 bases and the J gene end by 7 bases; junction bases not matched to a gene: 13. CDR1 and CDR2 from the germline V gene are SGHNT and YYREEE (reference sequence). This CDR3 reads CASSYRTGSSGGYTF. Here the CDR3 DNA reads TGTGCCAGCAGTTATCGGACAGGGAGTTCTGGTGGCTACACCTTC.

The rearrangement links TRBV5-1 to TRBJ1-1; D might be TRBD1 (5 bases). Germline CDR1 and CDR2: SGHRS and YFSETQ. Trimming stripped 0 bases from V and 4 bases from J, with 13 bases between. The CDR3 is 15 residues long. The CDR3 loop is CASSLVRGTGTEAFF. As DNA, the CDR3 is TGCGCCAGCAGCTTGGTCCGAGGGACGGGCACTGAAGCTTTCTTT.

The V and J genes are TRBV30 and TRBJ1-3; D possibly corresponds to TRBD1 (6 bases). The CDR3 is made up of 14 amino acids. The germline gives CDR1 GTSNPN, CDR2 SVGIG (reference sequence). With 1 base removed from V and 5 bases from J, the gap between germline ends came to 12 bases. The CDR3 is CAWSADSTRNTIYF. For the CDR3, the DNA is TGTGCCTGGAGTGCGGACAGTACCCGAAACACCATATATTTT. The complete variable domain, with remaining parts taken from reference TRBV30 and TRBJ1-3, reads SQTIHQWPATLVQPVGSPLSLECTVEGTSNPNLYWYRQAAGRGLQLLFYSVGIGQISSEVPQNLSASRPQDRQFILSSKKLLLSDSGFYLCAWSADSTRNTIYFGEGSWLTVV.

V and J are TRBV4-1 and TRBJ2-4, with D possibly TRBD1 on 5 matching bases. Per the germline V gene, CDR1 is MGHRA and CDR2 is YSYEKL. The CDR3 is made up of 17 amino acids. With 2 bases removed from V and 1 base from J, the gap between germline ends came to 15 bases. The CDR3 here is CASSQNQWGLAKNIQYF. CDR3 DNA: TGCGCCAGCAGCCAAAATCAGTGGGGCTTGGCCAAAAACATTCAGTACTTC.

This rearrangement joins TRBV5-4 to TRBJ2-2, with 7 bases lining up with TRBD2. This CDR3 is 15 amino acids long. Germline trimming cut 4 bases from V and 5 bases from J; bases unmatched to any gene: 8. From germline, CDR1 is SGHNT and CDR2 YYREEE (reference sequence). The CDR3: CASSKSGEGTGELFF. CDR3 coding DNA: TGTGCCAGCAGCAAAAGCGGGGAGGGAACCGGGGAGCTGTTTTTT.

This clone was detected only a few times. The rearrangement joins TRBV19 to TRBJ2-7, with a weak D call TRBD1 (5 bases). CDR3 length: 13 residues. Germline-derived CDR1 and CDR2 are LNHDA and SQIVND (reference sequence). V was shortened by 11 bases and J by 2 bases, with 16 bases between the two germline ends. The DNA of the CDR3 is TGTGCCTATTTTCTGGGGCTTACCTACGAGCAGTACTTC. It yields the protein CAYFLGLTYEQYF. Full variable domain (missing parts from reference TRBV19 and TRBJ2-7): DGGITQSPKYLFRKEGQNVTLSCEQNLNHDAMYWYRQDPGQGLRLIYYSQIVNDFQKGDIAEGYSVSREKKESFPLTVTSAQKNPTAFYLCAYFLGLTYEQYFGPGTRLTVT.

This rearrangement joins TRBV5-1 to TRBJ1-2, with TRBD1 as a possible D gene (6 bases). CDR3 length: 15 residues. V was shortened by 4 bases and J by 7 bases, with 20 bases between the two germline ends. The germline V gene encodes CDR1 SGHRS and CDR2 YFSETQ. The CDR3 bases are TGCGCCAGCAGCGCCGGGACACCGCGGGGAGGTGGCTACACCTTC. It yields the protein CASSAGTPRGGGYTF.

The chain joins TRBV30 to TRBJ1-1; possibly TRBD1 for D (5 bases). Germline V gene sequence: CDR1 GTSNPN, CDR2 SVGIG (reference sequence). V lost 4 bases, J lost 6 bases, and 15 bases lay in between. This CDR3 comprises 13 residues. The CDR3 protein is CAWIREGRPEAFF. The CDR3 DNA reads as TGTGCCTGGATTCGGGAGGGGCGGCCTGAAGCTTTCTTT.